The entry below gives a single T cell receptor (beta chain) sequence along with its context. The antigen is undetermined. The sample originates from a study of Ad26.COV2.S vaccination and SARS-CoV-2 variants. Background on the study: Ad26.COV2.S was injected intramuscularly once or twice, 56 days apart. Overall study findings and caveats: Total T cell responses, in the TCR breadth and depth analyses, may have been underestimated.

Treatment defined: approximately 18 received Ad26.COV2.S at low or high dose, single or two shots; several received placebo; per-sample allocation not given. Sampling occurred on day 63 after the first vaccine or placebo injection. An adult donor aged 18-55 years was enrolled in Boston. Germline CDR1 is LGHDT and CDR2 is YNNKEL (reference sequence). The CDR3 extends over 15 amino acids. Trimming took off 4 bases at V and 0 bases at J, with 10 bases between the two ends. Profiled with immunoSEQ multiplex PCR; TCRdb holds only in-frame clones, not every one. In the table there are some 640,000 clones, more than 80% of which are singletons.

The sequence was obtained from a person aged 18-65 years who received the Ad26.COV2.S COVID-19 vaccine or a placebo. The specimen was peripheral blood, collected in a trial of Ad26.COV2.S vaccine versus placebo. V is TRBV3-1 (or the pseudogene TRBV3-2) and J is TRBJ2-1; D unclear. The CDR3 DNA reads TGTGCCAGCAGCCCTTGGGAAACCTCCTACAATGAGCAGTTCTTC. It is translated as CASSPWETSYNEQFF.